This is a list of T cell receptor beta chains from one sample in a study of T-cell reconstitution after alpha-beta-depleted transplantation in children. A single record per CDR3 protein comes from TCRdb applying MiXCR to the PCR reads. The top ten clones hold approximately 2.3% of a sample with roughly 500,000 distinct CDR3 sequences, roughly 33% of them seen once. The sequencing here drew on PBMCs from the stem cell graft donor, taken from the stem cell graft. The receptors were sampled from a human donor who donated a stem cell graft to a child with aplastic anemia. Both conserved end residues are part of each CDR3.

>TRBV10-3
CAISDNGDSPTQPQHF
>TRBV5-6
CASSGPLYGGQFF
>TRBV20-1
CSASRLAVSTDTQYF
>TRBV10-3
CAISDRLAGVGNEQFF
>TRBV5-1
CASSSGGTGPYREQYF
>TRBV15
CATSRDGLGAGYNEQFF
>TRBV5-4
CASSLKGESTGELFF
>TRBV6-2/TRBV6-3
CASSYYSAAKETQYF
>TRBV27
CASSSYGETQYF
>TRBV4-2
CASSQGRTVTYEQYF
>TRBV6-2/TRBV6-3
CASINTGPSYNEQFF
>TRBV5-1
CASSYNGGGANGLTF
>TRBV27
CASSLTRRGDTGELFF
>TRBV12-5
CASGSEVFNYGYTF
>TRBV6-2/TRBV6-3
CASRLGQGYNEQFF
>TRBV30
CAWTLRQGFTNEQFF
>TRBV6-1
CASSQRDRNYGYTF
>TRBV27
CASREWGRSNQPQHF
>TRBV29-1
CSGDRGPSSNSPLHF
>TRBV5-4
CASSLASTGGYEQYF
>TRBV5-1
CASRQDRDTEAFF
>TRBV12-3/TRBV12-4
CASSTGRDEQFF
>TRBV18
CASSGPGTVSGNTIYF
>TRBV6-1
CASSVLRDTQETQYF
>TRBV12-3/TRBV12-4
CASSLSGGGSPLHF
>TRBV2
CASRVGVMNTEAFF
>TRBV6-2/TRBV6-3
CASSSGQGAHYGYTF
>TRBV10-3
CAASGTSGDNEQFF
>TRBV20-1
CSSPPRAPSTDTQYF
>TRBV19
CASRAGQKMNTEAFF
>TRBV7-6
CASSSLGQGATNEKLFF
>TRBV18
CASSPPDGLGEKLFF
>TRBV7-2
CASSSRTGEETQYF
>TRBV20-1
CSARDGEGLAGVETQYF
>TRBV7-9
CASSSEGGLSNQPQHF
>TRBV28
CASSLSGGRKYNEQFF
>TRBV7-2
CASTQVAGGGEQFF
>TRBV5-6
CASSFGTDEQFF
>TRBV7-2
CASSLRGSGAGNTIYF
>TRBV20-1
CSARAWGASNQPQHF
>TRBV19
CATREGQVETEAFF